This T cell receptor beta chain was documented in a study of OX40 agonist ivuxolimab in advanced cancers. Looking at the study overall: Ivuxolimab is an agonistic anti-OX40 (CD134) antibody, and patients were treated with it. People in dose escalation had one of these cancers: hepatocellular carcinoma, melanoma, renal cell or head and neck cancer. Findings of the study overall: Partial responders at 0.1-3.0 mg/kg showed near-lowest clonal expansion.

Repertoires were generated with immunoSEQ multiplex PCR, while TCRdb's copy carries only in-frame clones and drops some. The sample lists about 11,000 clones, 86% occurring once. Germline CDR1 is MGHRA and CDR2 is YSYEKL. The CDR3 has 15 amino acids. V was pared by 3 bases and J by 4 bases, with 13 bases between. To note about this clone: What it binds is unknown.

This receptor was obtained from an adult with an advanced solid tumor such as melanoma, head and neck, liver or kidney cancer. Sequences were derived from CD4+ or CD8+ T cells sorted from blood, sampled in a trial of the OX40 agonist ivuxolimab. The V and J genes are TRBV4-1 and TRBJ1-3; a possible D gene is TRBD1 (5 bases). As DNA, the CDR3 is TGCGCCAGCAGCCAGGGGGACCCGGCGGGAAACACCATATATTTT. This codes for CASSQGDPAGNTIYF.